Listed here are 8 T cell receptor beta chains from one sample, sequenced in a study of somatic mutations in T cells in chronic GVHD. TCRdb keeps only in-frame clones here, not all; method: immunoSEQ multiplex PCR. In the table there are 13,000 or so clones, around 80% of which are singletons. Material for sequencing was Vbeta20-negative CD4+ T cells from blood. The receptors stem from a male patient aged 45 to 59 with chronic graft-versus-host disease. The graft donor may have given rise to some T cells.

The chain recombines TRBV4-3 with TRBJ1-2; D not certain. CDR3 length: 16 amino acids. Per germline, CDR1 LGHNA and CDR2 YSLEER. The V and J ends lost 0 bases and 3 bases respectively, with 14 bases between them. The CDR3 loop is CASSQDHEGYYYGYTF. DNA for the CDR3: TGCGCCAGCAGCCAAGATCACGAGGGTTACTACTATGGCTACACCTTC.

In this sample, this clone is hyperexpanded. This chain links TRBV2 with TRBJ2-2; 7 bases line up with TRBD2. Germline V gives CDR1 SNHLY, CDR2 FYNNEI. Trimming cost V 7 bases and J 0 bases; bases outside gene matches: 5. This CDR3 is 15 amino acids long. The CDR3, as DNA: TGTGCCAGCATCCTAGCGGTAACGAACACCGGGGAGCTGTTTTTT. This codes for CASILAVTNTGELFF.

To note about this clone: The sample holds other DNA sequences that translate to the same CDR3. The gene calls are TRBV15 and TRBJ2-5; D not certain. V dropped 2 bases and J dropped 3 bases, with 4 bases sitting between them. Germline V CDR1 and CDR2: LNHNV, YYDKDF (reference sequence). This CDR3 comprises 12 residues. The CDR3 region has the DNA TGTGCCACCAGCAGACAAAAAGAGACCCAGTACTTC. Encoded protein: CATSRQKETQYF.

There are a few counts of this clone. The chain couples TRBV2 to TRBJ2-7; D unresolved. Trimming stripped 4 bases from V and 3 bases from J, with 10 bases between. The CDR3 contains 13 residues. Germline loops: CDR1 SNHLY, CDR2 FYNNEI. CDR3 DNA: TGTGCCAGCAGTGCTGCAGAAATCTACGAGCAGTACTTC. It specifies CASSAAEIYEQYF.

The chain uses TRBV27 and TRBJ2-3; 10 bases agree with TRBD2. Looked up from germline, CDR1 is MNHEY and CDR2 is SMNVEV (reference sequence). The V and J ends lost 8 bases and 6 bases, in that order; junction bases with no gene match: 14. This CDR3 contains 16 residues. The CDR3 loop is CASLSLAGSVADTQYF. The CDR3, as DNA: TGTGCCAGCCTTTCACTAGCGGGGTCTGTAGCGGATACGCAGTATTTT.

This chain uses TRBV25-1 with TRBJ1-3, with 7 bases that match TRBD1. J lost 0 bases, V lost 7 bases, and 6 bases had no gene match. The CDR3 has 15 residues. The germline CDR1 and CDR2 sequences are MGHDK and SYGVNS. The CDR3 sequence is CASKGQHHSGNTIYF. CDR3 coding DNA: TGTGCCAGCAAGGGACAGCACCACTCTGGAAACACCATATATTTT. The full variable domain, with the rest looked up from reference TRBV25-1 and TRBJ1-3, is EADIYQTPRYLVIGTGKKITLECSQTMGHDKMYWYQQDPGMELHLIHYSYGVNSTEKGDLSSESTVSRIRTEHFPLTLESARPSHTSQYLCASKGQHHSGNTIYFGEGSWLTVV.

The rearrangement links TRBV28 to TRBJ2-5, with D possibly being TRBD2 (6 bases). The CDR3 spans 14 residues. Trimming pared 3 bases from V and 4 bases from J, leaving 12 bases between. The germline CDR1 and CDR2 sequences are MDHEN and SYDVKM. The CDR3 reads CASSFTGVGETQYF. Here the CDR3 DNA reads TGTGCCAGCAGTTTTACGGGAGTAGGAGAGACCCAGTACTTC.

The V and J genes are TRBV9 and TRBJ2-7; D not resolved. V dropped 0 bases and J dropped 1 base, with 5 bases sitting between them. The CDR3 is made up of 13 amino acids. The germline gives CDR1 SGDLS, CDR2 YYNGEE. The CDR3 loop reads CASSVGLSYEQYF. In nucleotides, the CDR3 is TGTGCCAGCAGCGTAGGTCTATCCTACGAGCAGTACTTC.